Listed here is a single TCR beta chain. The data derive from a study of blood T cell repertoires in COVID-19. Background on the study: The study drew acute and convalescent COVID-19 samples from the United States, Italy and Spain. In each case, the material was cDNA or gDNA derived from T cells, B-cell-depleted T cells, or PBMCs.

In the original analysis: Amplified reference gene primers provided the basis for estimating nucleated cell counts. Libraries were prepared by immunoSEQ multiplex PCR; TCRdb keeps only in-frame clonotypes and omits some of them. D and trimming come from the DNA, and the V and J calls and clone size come from that table. The repertoire holds about 290,000 clones, with around nine tenths as singletons. The Seattle site enrolled patients during active infection and followed them longitudinally. This clonotype was sampled from a woman under 40 with COVID-19, enrolled during active disease. The sequenced material came from peripheral blood.

The CDR3: CASSLLTGLPYEQYF. CDR3 sequence (DNA): TGTGCCAGCAGCTTACTAACGGGACTCCCCTACGAGCAGTACTTC. The chain links TRBV7-9 to TRBJ2-7; weak D call: TRBD2 (6 bases). With 2 bases removed from V and 2 bases from J, the gap between germline ends came to 13 bases. Germline V gene sequence: CDR1 SEHNR, CDR2 FQNEAQ (reference sequence). The CDR3 contains 15 residues.